Described below is a single T cell receptor beta chain sequence and its context. This sample is part of a study of PD-1 blockade in classical Hodgkin lymphoma. V gave up 0 bases and J gave up 6 bases, with 2 bases separating them. This CDR3 spans 12 amino acids. CDR1 is LNHNV and CDR2 is YYDKDF in the germline V gene (reference sequence). Repertoires were generated with immunoSEQ multiplex PCR, while TCRdb's copy carries only in-frame clones and drops some. The sample lists over 20,000 clones, more than 75% seen once, with 2% to 3% in the top ten. Every single patient, without exception, relapsed after autologous stem cell transplantation, and brentuximab vedotin exposure varied.

The source was peripheral blood mononuclear cells (PBMCs), collected at baseline. The rearrangement uses TRBV15 and TRBJ2-2, with no clear D. This TCR was sampled from a human donor with classical Hodgkin lymphoma. DNA for the CDR3: TGTGCCACCAGCAGAGATCCCGGGGAGCTGTTTTTT. It encodes CATSRDPGELFF.